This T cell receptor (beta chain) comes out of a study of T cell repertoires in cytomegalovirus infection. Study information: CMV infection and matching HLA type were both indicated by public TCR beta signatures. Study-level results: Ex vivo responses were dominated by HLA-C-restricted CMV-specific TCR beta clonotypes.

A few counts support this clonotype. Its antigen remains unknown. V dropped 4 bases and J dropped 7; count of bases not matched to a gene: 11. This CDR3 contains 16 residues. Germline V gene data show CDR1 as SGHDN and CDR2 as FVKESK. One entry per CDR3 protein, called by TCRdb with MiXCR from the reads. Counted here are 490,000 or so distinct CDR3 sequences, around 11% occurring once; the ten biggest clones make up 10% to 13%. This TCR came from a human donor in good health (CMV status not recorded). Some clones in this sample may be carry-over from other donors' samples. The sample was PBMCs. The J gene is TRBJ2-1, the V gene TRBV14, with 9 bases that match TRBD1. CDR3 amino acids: CASSPGADRGWNEQFF. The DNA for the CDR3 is TGTGCCAGCAGCCCGGGGGCGGACAGGGGTTGGAATGAGCAGTTCTTC.